These T cell receptor beta chains were read from a single sample in a study of blood T cell repertoires in COVID-19. The data were produced by immunoSEQ multiplex PCR, yet TCRdb's version contains in-frame clones alone and is incomplete. The sample gives about 220,000 clones, over 80% of which show up once; approximately 2.4% is in the top ten. The sequencing input was PBMCs or T cells enriched from blood (not recorded which). Receptors were obtained from a woman aged 25 to 39 with acute COVID-19. CDR3s include the opening cysteine and the closing phenylalanine or tryptophan. Clone size is given for some rows only: seen once, a few or many times, or a class if the clone is expanded.

v_gene	len	j_gene	abundance	CDR3aa
TRBV13	16	TRBJ2-1	-	CASSLADRGARDEQFF
TRBV2	12	TRBJ2-7	few	CASSESRYEQYF
TRBV5-1	14	TRBJ1-1	-	CASSFLTENTEAFF
TRBV19	15	TRBJ2-1	-	CASSSSANSYNEQFF
TRBV12-5	13	TRBJ2-1	-	CASGLEWGTGQFF
TRBV20-1	10	TRBJ2-1	-	CSASSGVEFF
TRBV5-6	18	TRBJ1-2	-	CASSLEGQLRRVNYGYTF
TRBV4-3	16	TRBJ2-7	-	CASSQDGPLTTSEQYF
TRBV19	14	TRBJ2-6	-	CASRTGSGANVLTF
TRBV5-1	15	TRBJ1-6	-	CASSVDRLYNSPLHF
TRBV11-2	14	TRBJ1-1	-	CASSLQRANTEAFF
TRBV5-1	16	TRBJ2-7	-	CASSLGQGGVSYEQYF
TRBV30	13	TRBJ1-1	-	CAWRTPAGIEAFF
TRBV19	16	TRBJ2-3	-	CASPPLAGEITDTQYF
TRBV5-4	16	TRBJ2-1	-	CASSRVKGGAYNEQFF
TRBV10-3	13	TRBJ2-7	-	CAISDVDDYEQYF
TRBV2	15	TRBJ1-3	-	CASKGRRDEGDTIYF
TRBV19	16	TRBJ1-6	-	CAGQGSVQHYNSPLHF
TRBV9	17	TRBJ2-1	-	CASSVAGGVSSYNEQFF
TRBV7-9	18	TRBJ1-6	-	CASSQAGTGSSYNSPLHF
TRBV27	14	TRBJ2-7	-	CASSLFQGSYEQYF
TRBV9	14	TRBJ2-7	few	CASSAGLADYEQYF
TRBV12-3/TRBV12-4	12	TRBJ1-4	once	CASSFGGGKLFF
TRBV6-1	14	TRBJ1-2	few	CASSESPENYGYTF
TRBV5-5	12	TRBJ2-7	-	CASSLAVGEQYF
TRBV4-1	13	TRBJ1-6	few	CASSSRENSPLHF
TRBV4-1	14	TRBJ1-2	-	CASRPLLGTDGYTF
TRBV25-1	12	TRBJ1-1	-	CASRTGGEAAFF
TRBV28	16	TRBJ2-1	once	CASRPLDRDKVNEQFF
TRBV7-8	15	TRBJ1-4	-	CASSRIGAGGQKLFF
TRBV19	17	TRBJ1-6	few	CASSSPTGDAYNSPLHF
TRBV10-3	14	TRBJ1-3	few	CAISDGAGGNTIYF
TRBV4-1	15	TRBJ2-5	-	CASSPLRGIWETQYF
TRBV5-1	14	TRBJ2-3	-	CASSLGGPEDTQYF
TRBV7-2	16	TRBJ2-1	once	CASRRTGGRNDDEQFF
TRBV5-6	16	TRBJ2-3	few	CASSSISGFLTDTQYF
TRBV6-5	15	TRBJ2-1	-	CASSYSTGTSNEQFF
TRBV3-1/TRBV3-2	18	TRBJ2-3	-	CASSQDYPGHGITDTQYF
TRBV10-3	18	TRBJ1-5	-	CALTPSRTGKYSNQPQHF
TRBV29-1	16	TRBJ2-3	-	CSVEDWGQGETDTQYF
TRBV5-4	13	TRBJ1-2	-	CASSLDEDYGYTF
TRBV6-5	13	TRBJ1-5	-	CASTGQGEQPQHF
TRBV18	15	TRBJ1-5	once	CASSEQGTYNQPQHF
TRBV5-4	14	TRBJ2-2	-	CASSLDSNTGELFF
TRBV9	17	TRBJ2-7	-	CASSVGGGTGALYEQYF
TRBV11-1	18	TRBJ2-2	-	CASSLAPWEGGNTGELFF
TRBV7-8	17	TRBJ1-2	-	CASSWAGTEGPYRGYTF
TRBV6-5	13	TRBJ1-2	once	CASSGAGVYGYTF
TRBV3-1/TRBV3-2	14	TRBJ1-2	-	CASSRGQENYGYTF
TRBV4-3	18	TRBJ2-3	-	CASSQDPRTSGVADTQYF
TRBV5-1	16	TRBJ2-3	-	CASNRGAGGWADTQYF
TRBV19	12	TRBJ1-1	-	CASRPGGTEAFF
TRBV11-2	12	TRBJ1-1	-	CASSSGNTEAFF
TRBV7-9	14	TRBJ1-4	few	CASSPEDLNEKLFF
TRBV19	14	TRBJ1-1	-	CASSPEGARFEAFF